This TCR beta chain stems from a study of regulatory T cells in long-lasting Graves disease. Study-wide results and limits: Persistent patients had more shared public clonotypes (2,741) than new patients (just over 950).

This clonotype was recorded a few times. The antigen is not known. Germline assignment: CDR1 SGHDT and CDR2 YYEEEE. This CDR3 is 16 amino acids long. The ends were cut back, 1 base at V and 0 bases at J, with 14 bases in the middle. Time point reported: newly diagnosed GD, antithyroid drugs for less than 3 months. RNA from PBMCs was the source of the TCR library. An endocrinology department located in Xi'an, China, was where the patients came from. TCR beta libraries were built with iRepertoire HTBI primers and Arm-PCR of CDR3 regions. TCRdb analysed the multiplex PCR reads with MiXCR anew, one entry per CDR3 protein. The repertoire holds 500,000 or so distinct CDR3 sequences, with around 16% as singletons. The same data also went into a second study, on T cells in Graves' hyperthyroidism and ophthalmopathy. That report adds: The HTBI set primed first-round TCR CDR3 RT-PCR. Most thyroid clonotypes expanded above 0.001 were also detected in blood.

Sample: peripheral blood mononuclear cells (PBMCs), taken at new diagnosis, from a patient treated with antithyroid drugs. The receptor was isolated from a middle-aged man with Graves disease. The chain recombines TRBV5-6 with TRBJ2-7, with no clear D. This CDR3 is CASSLQDATYSYEQYF. For the CDR3, the DNA is TGTGCCAGCAGCTTGCAGGACGCAACTTACTCCTACGAGCAGTACTTC. Together with reference TRBV5-6 and TRBJ2-7, the CDR3 gives the full variable domain: DAGVTQSPTHLIKTRGQQVTLRCSPKSGHDTVSWYQQALGQGPQFIFQYYEEEERQRGNFPDRFSGHQFPNYSSELNVNALLLGDSALYLCASSLQDATYSYEQYFGPGTRLTVT.